The source of this T cell receptor beta chain is a study of blood T cells in healthy people across ages. The second PCR ran roughly 6 to 11 cycles with a sample-barcoded 5' primer and J-beta primers. All cDNA molecules were each tagged by a template-switch adaptor with 12 random nucleotides. Each CDR3 protein is one row after TCRdb ran MiXCR on the 5' RACE reads. The table includes roughly 680,000 distinct CDR3 sequences, roughly half detected once. Germline CDR1 is MNHEY and CDR2 is SVGAGI. The CDR3 length is 13 residues. The clonotype comes from a woman older than 75 in good health. The V gene is TRBV6-5, the J gene TRBJ2-7, with TRBD2 identical over 13 bases. Sequenced sample: blood. CDR3 sequence reads: CTTGLAGVNEQYF. CDR3 sequence (DNA): TGTACCACCGGACTAGCGGGAGTGAATGAGCAGTACTTC.